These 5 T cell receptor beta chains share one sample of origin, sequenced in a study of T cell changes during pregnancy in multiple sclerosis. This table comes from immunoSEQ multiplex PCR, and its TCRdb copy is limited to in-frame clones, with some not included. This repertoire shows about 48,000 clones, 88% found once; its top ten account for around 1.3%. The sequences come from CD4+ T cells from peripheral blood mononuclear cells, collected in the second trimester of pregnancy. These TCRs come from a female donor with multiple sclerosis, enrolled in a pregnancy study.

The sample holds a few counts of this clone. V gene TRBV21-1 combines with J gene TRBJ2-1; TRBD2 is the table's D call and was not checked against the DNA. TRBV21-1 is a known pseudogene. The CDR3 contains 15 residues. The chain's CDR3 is CASSKESGTHNEQFF. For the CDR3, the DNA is TGTGCCAGCAGCAAAGAAAGCGGGACCCACAATGAGCAGTTCTTC.

The CDR3 loop is CASTSGHKTYEQYF. The CDR3 coding sequence is TGTGCCAGCACCTCGGGACATAAAACCTACGAGCAGTACTTC. This rearrangement joins TRBV11-1 to TRBJ2-7, with D perhaps matching TRBD1 (6 bases). Germline assignment: CDR1 SGHAT and CDR2 FQDESV (reference sequence). Trimming cost V 7 bases and J 2 bases, with 15 bases left between them. This CDR3 is built from 14 residues.

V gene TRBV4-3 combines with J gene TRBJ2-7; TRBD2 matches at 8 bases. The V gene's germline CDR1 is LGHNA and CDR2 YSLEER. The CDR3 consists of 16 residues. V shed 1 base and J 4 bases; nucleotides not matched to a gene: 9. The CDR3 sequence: CASSQATGGPDYEQYF. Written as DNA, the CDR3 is TGCGCCAGCAGCCAAGCAACGGGAGGGCCCGATTACGAGCAGTACTTC.

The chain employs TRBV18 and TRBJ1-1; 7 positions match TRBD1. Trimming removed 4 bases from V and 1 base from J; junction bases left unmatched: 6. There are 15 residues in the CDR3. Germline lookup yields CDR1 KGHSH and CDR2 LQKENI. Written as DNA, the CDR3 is TGTGCCAGCTCACAAGCAGGGGGTGGGAACACTGAAGCTTTCTTT. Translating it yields CASSQAGGGNTEAFF.

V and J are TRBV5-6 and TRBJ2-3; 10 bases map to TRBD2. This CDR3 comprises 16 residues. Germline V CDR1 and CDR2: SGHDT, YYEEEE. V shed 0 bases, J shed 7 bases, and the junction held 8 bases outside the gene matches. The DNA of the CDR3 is TGTGCCAGCAGCTTGGGGCTAGCGGGAGCATGGAATACGCAGTATTTT. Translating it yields CASSLGLAGAWNTQYF.